The 21 T cell receptor beta chains given below trace back to one sample, sequenced in a study of Graves' ophthalmopathy and Graves' hyperthyroidism. TCR beta CDR3 amplification used RNA transcripts. An initial RT-PCR round employing HTBI primers preceded a second-round multiplex PCR. TCRdb re-called the multiplex PCR reads with MiXCR, one entry per CDR3 protein. The sample includes about 400,000 distinct CDR3 sequences, around 20% seen only once; the top ten take roughly 1.4%. The sample consisted of peripheral blood. These receptors were taken from a woman aged 18-29 years with Graves' ophthalmopathy.

The chain employs TRBV10-2 and TRBJ1-2; no clear D gene. The CDR3 sequence is 12 residues long. The ends were cut back, 10 bases at V and 4 bases at J, with 13 bases in the middle. Germline V gene lookup returns CDR1 WSHSY and CDR2 SAAADI. In nucleotides, the CDR3 is TGCGCCACCGCTCGAGATAGCTATGGCTACACCTTC. This sequence encodes CATARDSYGYTF.

This clonotype was picked up many times. The chain has TRBV7-6 and TRBJ1-1, with TRBD1 matching 8 bases. Germline V lookup: CDR1 SGHVS, CDR2 FNYEAQ. This CDR3 contains 17 residues. The J segment lost 1 base and the V segment lost 2 bases, leaving 9 bases of the junction unmatched. CDR3 DNA sequence: TGTGCCAGCAGCTTACAGGCAGGGGGCGTGGGGAACACTGAAGCTTTCTTT. It specifies CASSLQAGGVGNTEAFF.

This clonotype was observed many times. This chain links TRBV6-1 with TRBJ2-5, with 8 nucleotides matching TRBD1. The trim removed 11 bases at V and 5 bases at J, leaving 7 bases unmatched. CDR1 is MNHNS and CDR2 is SASEGT in the germline V gene. The length of the CDR3 is 12 residues. The CDR3 sequence is CAGGQVGETQYF. The CDR3 DNA reads TGTGCCGGGGGACAGGTTGGGGAGACCCAGTACTTC.

This clonotype was observed a handful of times. V and J are TRBV7-2 and TRBJ2-5; 8 bases align to TRBD2. The length of the CDR3 is 16 residues. From germline, CDR1 is SGHTA and CDR2 FQGNSA. J gave up 0 bases and V 3 bases, and 6 bases lay outside the gene matches. For the CDR3, the DNA is TGTGCCAGCAGCTTGTTCTATAGCGGGAACCAAGAGACCCAGTACTTC. It encodes CASSLFYSGNQETQYF. Using reference TRBV7-2 and TRBJ2-5 for the parts outside the CDR3, the full variable domain is GAGVSQSPSNKVTEKGKDVELRCDPISGHTALYWYRQSLGQGLEFLIYFQGNSAPDKSGLPSDRFSAERTGGSVSTLTIQRTQQEDSAVYLCASSLFYSGNQETQYFGPGTRLLVL.

This clonotype has ten or more counts. The chain carries TRBV6-1 and TRBJ1-6, with TRBD1 identical over 8 bases. The trim removed 6 bases at V and 7 bases at J, leaving 11 bases unmatched. There are 16 residues in the CDR3. CDR1 MNHNS and CDR2 SASEGT come from the germline V gene. CDR3 nucleotides: TGTGCCAGCAGCCTTGTACAGGGGGTGTCCAATTCACCCCTCCACTTT. Translating it yields CASSLVQGVSNSPLHF.

This clonotype was recorded many times. This chain uses TRBV28 with TRBJ2-2, with 8 bases fitting TRBD2. The CDR3 loop spans 15 amino acids. The germline CDR1 and CDR2 sequences are MDHEN and SYDVKM. J was trimmed by 4 bases and V by 2 bases; bases with no gene match: 3. The CDR3 spells CASSLRGGLTGELFF. CDR3 nucleotide sequence: TGTGCCAGCAGTTTACGGGGGGGGCTCACCGGGGAGCTGTTTTTT.

This clonotype was detected many times. V usage is TRBV5-1 and J usage is TRBJ2-7, with 8 bases identical to TRBD2. The length of the CDR3 is 15 residues. Germline CDR1 is SGHRS and CDR2 is YFSETQ. Unmatched junction bases numbered 6, after V lost 0 bases and J lost 4 bases. The CDR3 here is CASSLEASGFYEQYF. The CDR3 DNA is TGCGCCAGCAGCTTGGAAGCTAGCGGGTTTTACGAGCAGTACTTC. Variable domain in full (rest from reference TRBV5-1 and TRBJ2-7): KAGVTQTPRYLIKTRGQQVTLSCSPISGHRSVSWYQQTPGQGLQFLFEYFSETQRNKGNFPGRFSGRQFSNSRSEMNVSTLELGDSALYLCASSLEASGFYEQYFGPGTRLTVT.

In its sample, this clonotype was seen many times. This chain connects TRBV28 to TRBJ1-5; D is ambiguous. The CDR3 is made up of 16 amino acids. CDR1 MDHEN and CDR2 SYDVKM come from the germline V gene. V was clipped by 7 bases and J by 0 bases, with 16 bases between them. DNA for the CDR3: TGTGCCAGCATTTCAGCCGGGCTAACTAGCAATCAGCCCCAGCATTTT. Translation gives CASISAGLTSNQPQHF.

This clonotype was seen at least ten times. The chain recombines TRBV12-3 or TRBV12-4 with TRBJ2-2; the match to TRBD1 covers 11 bases. The trim removed 6 bases at V and 4 bases at J, leaving 1 base unmatched. CDR3 length equals 14 residues. CDR3 residues: CASRGTGGTGELFF. CDR3 nucleotide sequence: TGTGCCAGCAGGGGGACAGGGGGCACCGGGGAGCTGTTTTTT.

Of note for this clonotype: Germline and junction disagree at one end, which may indicate a read error. The rearrangement links TRBV3-1 to TRBJ1-6, with D unclear. The CDR3 sequence is 15 residues long. Germline values: CDR1 LGHDT, CDR2 YNNKEL (reference sequence). CDR3 in amino acids: CASSLWSSYNSPLYF. The CDR3 DNA reads TGTGCCAGCAGCCTTTGGAGCTCCTATAATTCACCCCTCTACTTT.

This clonotype appeared many times. The rearrangement links TRBV9 to TRBJ1-1; 11 bases map to TRBD1. Germline-derived CDR1 and CDR2 are SGDLS and YYNGEE. The junction had 12 bases not matched to a gene; V was cut back by 4 bases and J by 4 bases. This CDR3 spans 17 amino acids. The CDR3 protein is CASSPMGDRGVSTEAFF. The CDR3 nucleotides read TGTGCCAGCAGCCCCATGGGGGACAGGGGGGTGAGCACTGAAGCTTTCTTT. Supplemented by reference TRBV9 and TRBJ1-1, the full variable domain reads DSGVTQTPKHLITATGQRVTLRCSPRSGDLSVYWYQQSLDQGLQFLIQYYNGEERAKGNILERFSAQQFPDLHSELNLSSLELGDSALYFCASSPMGDRGVSTEAFFGQGTRLTVV.

This clonotype was counted ten times or more. V usage is TRBV7-3 and J usage is TRBJ2-7, with TRBD1 matching 9 bases. This CDR3 is built from 13 residues. Unmatched junction bases numbered 3, after V lost 3 bases and J lost 6 bases. Germline-derived CDR1 and CDR2 are SGHTA and FQGTGA. The CDR3: CASSFGTGSEQYF. CDR3 nucleotides: TGTGCCAGCAGCTTCGGGACAGGGTCCGAGCAGTACTTC.

This clonotype appeared many times. The gene calls are TRBV7-9 and TRBJ1-3, with D perhaps TRBD1 (6 bases). From germline, CDR1 is SEHNR and CDR2 FQNEAQ (reference sequence). This CDR3 is built from 17 residues. V shed 5 bases and J shed 0 bases, with 17 bases lying between them. The CDR3 loop reads CASSISGTPNSGNTIYF. The CDR3 DNA reads as TGTGCCAGCAGCATCTCCGGGACACCGAACTCTGGAAACACCATATATTTT.

This clonotype was found many times. The chain carries TRBV27 and TRBJ1-1; 7 bases agree with TRBD1. Germline trimming cut 5 bases from V and 4 bases from J; bases unmatched to any gene: 1. Per the germline V gene, CDR1 is MNHEY and CDR2 is SMNVEV (reference sequence). The CDR3 has 12 residues. In DNA, the CDR3 is TGTGCCAGCAGTACAGGGGCCACTGAAGCTTTCTTT. This translates into CASSTGATEAFF.

The gene calls are TRBV5-1 and TRBJ2-7; 11 bases match TRBD2. J gave up 3 bases and V 2 bases, and 4 bases lay outside the gene matches. This CDR3 contains 15 residues. Germline lookup yields CDR1 SGHRS and CDR2 YFSETQ. CDR3 protein: CASSLTGTSGYEQYF. As DNA, the CDR3 is TGCGCCAGCAGCTTAACCGGGACTAGCGGCTACGAGCAGTACTTC.

This clonotype was detected many times. The chain uses TRBV27 and TRBJ1-1; a possible D gene is TRBD1 (6 bases). V was trimmed by 3 bases and J by 1 base, leaving 12 bases between them. Per the germline V gene, CDR1 is MNHEY and CDR2 is SMNVEV (reference sequence). This CDR3 is built from 15 residues. CDR3 loop: CASSFKPTGNTEAFF. The CDR3 DNA reads TGTGCCAGCAGTTTTAAGCCGACAGGGAACACTGAAGCTTTCTTT.

In this sample, this clonotype turned up many times. The genes are TRBV2 and TRBJ1-5; TRBD1 is a possible D gene (6 bases). Germline V lookup: CDR1 SNHLY, CDR2 FYNNEI. The CDR3 is 15 residues long. V lost 4 bases and J 3 bases, leaving 13 bases between the germline ends. CDR3: CASSVQGPTNQPQHF. CDR3 nucleotide sequence: TGTGCCAGCAGTGTACAGGGTCCCACCAATCAGCCCCAGCATTTT.

This clonotype appeared many times. The chain joins TRBV28 to TRBJ2-5, with D possibly being TRBD1 (6 bases). CDR3 length: 13 amino acids. V was cut by 10 bases and J by 0 bases, with 12 bases left in between. CDR1 and CDR2 (germline): MDHEN, SYDVKM. The CDR3 reads CANSGQNQETQYF. In DNA form, the CDR3 reads TGTGCCAACTCTGGACAGAACCAAGAGACCCAGTACTTC.

This clonotype came up many times. The chain employs TRBV6-2 or TRBV6-3 and TRBJ2-2, with unresolved D. CDR1 MNHEY and CDR2 SVGEGT come from the germline V gene. This CDR3 is 11 amino acids long. V was trimmed by 7 bases and J by 6 bases, leaving 6 bases between them. The CDR3 DNA is TGTGCCAGCACCGTGTCCGGGGAGCTGTTTTTT. This sequence encodes CASTVSGELFF.

This chain uses TRBV28 with TRBJ2-5; tentatively, D is TRBD1 or TRBD2 (6 bases each). CDR3 length: 11 residues. CDR1 and CDR2 (germline): MDHEN, SYDVKM. The V gene lost 2 bases and the J gene lost 13 bases, with 11 bases spanning the gap. Here the CDR3 DNA reads TGTGCCAGCAGTTTAAGGGGGGATCTGTACTTC. It encodes CASSLRGDLYF.

This clonotype was detected many times. The V call is TRBV6-5, the J call TRBJ1-5; D perhaps matches TRBD1 (6 bases). This CDR3 spans 16 amino acids. Germline V gene lookup returns CDR1 MNHEY and CDR2 SVGAGI. V gave up 5 bases and J gave up 4 bases, with 18 bases separating them. In DNA, the CDR3 is TGTGCCAGCAGTCACAGGCAGACAGGACGAAATCAGCCCCAGCATTTT. Amino acid sequence: CASSHRQTGRNQPQHF.